What follows are 20 T cell receptor beta chains derived from one specimen sequenced in a study of vaccination and CD4 T cells after COVID-19 (dated by TCRdb to about 2022). Their antigens remain unidentified. This specimen's treatment or condition label, interpreted: roughly nine-day PBMC culture with coronavirus spike peptide pools or control peptides (ViraFEST assay). The library was generated by PCR. Sequenced on an Illumina iSeq 100. TCR sequencing of DNA from cultured CD4+ T cells used the Oncomine TCR Beta short-read assay at the Johns Hopkins FTIC core. The public sequencing data were trimmed at Q25 with fastp and processed into clonotypes with MiXCR by TCRdb, which kept only in-frame beta chains. CDR3 protein duplicates are merged, each entry listing the most common genes and DNA. The sample contains approximately 15,000 distinct CDR3 sequences, just over 20% of them found a single time. The leading ten clones occupy approximately 12% of the sample.

Sequences were derived from CD4+ T cells from blood, cultured in vitro, sampled before SARS-CoV-2 vaccination. The receptors were gathered from a human donor who received a COVID-19 vaccine.

This chain joins TRBV5-1 and TRBJ2-5; D assignment may be TRBD1 or TRBD2 (5 bases each). Looked up from germline, CDR1 is SGHRS and CDR2 is YFSETQ. The CDR3 extends over 13 amino acids. With 1 base removed from V and 3 bases from J, the gap between germline ends came to 7 bases. The CDR3 DNA reads as TGCGCCAGCAGCTTGAGGGGAGAAGAGACCCAGTACTTC. The encoded protein is CASSLRGEETQYF.

The chain joins TRBV12-3 or TRBV12-4 to TRBJ1-6; 9 bases match TRBD1. Trimming cost V 4 bases and J 9 bases; bases outside gene matches: 7. This CDR3 has 15 residues. Written as DNA, the CDR3 is TGTGCCAGCAGTTCCCCTGGGACAGGGAGTTCACCCCTCCACTTT. Translation gives CASSSPGTGSSPLHF.

The chain is built from TRBV11-3 and TRBJ1-6; D is undetermined. Per germline, CDR1 SGHNT and CDR2 YENEEA. V was pared by 1 base and J by 4 bases, with 2 bases between. This CDR3 has 13 amino acids. Written as DNA, the CDR3 is TGTGCCAGCAGCTTAGGGTATAATTCACCCCTCCACTTT. Protein sequence: CASSLGYNSPLHF.

The chain carries TRBV10-2 and TRBJ1-5, with 7 nucleotides matching TRBD1. The CDR3 totals 15 residues. Germline CDR1 is WSHSY and CDR2 is SAAADI. V gave up 0 bases and J gave up 3 bases; unmatched junction bases: 2. The DNA for the CDR3 is TGCGCCAGCAGTGAGTCGACAGGGACCAATCAGCCCCAGCATTTT. Translating gives CASSESTGTNQPQHF.

This chain links TRBV12-3 or TRBV12-4 with TRBJ1-1, with D possibly matching TRBD1 (6 bases). The CDR3 runs 16 residues. Trimming cost V 2 bases and J 2 bases, with 15 bases left between them. This CDR3 is CASSLWGNRDNTEAFF. The CDR3 region has the DNA TGTGCCAGCAGTTTATGGGGGAACAGGGATAACACTGAAGCTTTCTTT.

CDR3 in amino acids: CASSEWGGLSTEQYF. CDR3 DNA sequence: TGTGCCAGCAGTGAATGGGGCGGGTTATCCACCGAGCAGTACTTC. V usage is TRBV6-1 and J usage is TRBJ2-7, with D perhaps TRBD1 or TRBD2 (5 bases each). V was cut by 2 bases and J by 6 bases, with 17 bases left in between. Germline V gene data show CDR1 as MNHNS and CDR2 as SASEGT. CDR3 length equals 15 residues.

To note about this clonotype: A read error is possible here, since a much larger clone lies one base away. The V and J genes are TRBV15 and TRBJ2-5; 14 bases agree with TRBD2. CDR3 length: 17 amino acids. The germline gives CDR1 LNHNV, CDR2 YYDKDF (reference sequence). The DNA for the CDR3 is TGTGCCACCAGCAGGACTAGCGGGGGGGTAAAAGGAGAGGCCCAGTACTTC. It codes for CATSRTSGGVKGEAQYF.

The rearrangement uses TRBV30 and TRBJ1-1; D is unclear. The CDR3 spans 13 residues. V shed 2 bases and J shed 2 bases, with 9 bases lying between them. CDR1 is GTSNPN and CDR2 is SVGIG in the germline V gene (reference sequence). This chain's CDR3 is CAWSPRLNTEAFF. Here the CDR3 DNA reads TGTGCCTGGAGTCCTCGGTTAAACACTGAAGCTTTCTTT.

Sample share makes this clonotype medium-sized. CDR3 nucleotides: TGTGCCACCAGCAGAGAGGGCTCCACAGATACGCAGTATTTT. Translation: CATSREGSTDTQYF. The chain employs TRBV15 and TRBJ2-3; D gene ambiguous. CDR3 length: 14 amino acids. V was shortened by 0 bases and J by 2 bases, with 6 bases between the two germline ends. The V gene's germline CDR1 is LNHNV and CDR2 YYDKDF (reference sequence).

The CDR3 is CASSLKAFSGNTIYF. CDR3 in DNA: TGTGCCAGCAGTTTGAAGGCCTTCTCTGGAAACACCATATATTTT. The rearrangement joins TRBV12-3 or TRBV12-4 to TRBJ1-3; D uncertain. The CDR3 runs 15 residues. V lost 3 bases and J 0 bases, leaving 9 bases between the germline ends.

This clonotype was seen more than once but under ten times. This rearrangement joins TRBV12-3 or TRBV12-4 to TRBJ2-7, with TRBD2 matching over 8 bases. After removal of 2 bases from V and 2 bases from J, the junction contained 2 bases not matched to a gene. The CDR3 runs to 14 residues. The CDR3 here is CASSLTAGAYEQYF. Written as DNA, the CDR3 is TGTGCCAGCAGTTTAACAGCGGGGGCCTACGAGCAGTACTTC.

The J gene is TRBJ2-3, the V gene TRBV3-1; possibly TRBD1 for D (5 bases). CDR3 length: 14 amino acids. Germline V gene sequence: CDR1 LGHDT, CDR2 YNNKEL (reference sequence). The V end lost 3 bases, the J end lost 3 bases, and 10 bases lay between the germline ends. Here the CDR3 DNA reads TGTGCCAGCAGCCATTCAGGGCGGACAGATACGCAGTATTTT. Residues: CASSHSGRTDTQYF.

J is TRBJ2-2 and V is TRBV24-1, with D possibly matching TRBD2 (7 bases). Per the germline V gene, CDR1 is KGHDR and CDR2 is SFDVKD. V was shortened by 4 bases and J by 5 bases, with 10 bases between the two germline ends. The CDR3 totals 14 residues. The CDR3 nucleotides read TGTGCCACCAGTGAACAGGGAGGGACCGGGGAGCTGTTTTTT. This sequence encodes CATSEQGGTGELFF.

This clonotype was observed a handful of times. The V call is TRBV30, the J call TRBJ2-7; 10 bases agree with TRBD1. Germline values: CDR1 GTSNPN, CDR2 SVGIG (reference sequence). Germline trimming cut 1 base from V and 0 bases from J; bases unmatched to any gene: 0. There are 14 residues in the CDR3. The CDR3 coding sequence is TGTGCCTGGAGTGGGGACAGGGGCTCCTACGAGCAGTACTTC. Its protein product is CAWSGDRGSYEQYF. The whole variable domain, filled in from reference TRBV30 and TRBJ2-7, reads SQTIHQWPATLVQPVGSPLSLECTVEGTSNPNLYWYRQAAGRGLQLLFYSVGIGQISSEVPQNLSASRPQDRQFILSSKKLLLSDSGFYLCAWSGDRGSYEQYFGPGTRLTVT.

The CDR3 sequence: CASSLITSGGFFADTQYF. CDR3 bases: TGTGCCAGCAGCTTGATTACTAGCGGGGGCTTTTTCGCAGATACGCAGTATTTT. The chain joins TRBV5-8 to TRBJ2-3; TRBD2 matches 11 bases. The CDR3 is made up of 18 amino acids. J was trimmed by 4 bases and V by 1 base; bases with no gene match: 11. CDR1 and CDR2 from the germline V gene are SGHTS and YDEGEE.

The CDR3 sequence: CASSLRATGGGLDNEQFF. Here the CDR3 DNA reads TGTGCCAGCAGCTTAAGGGCCACTGGTGGGGGCTTGGACAATGAGCAGTTCTTC. The V call is TRBV7-2, the J call TRBJ2-1; TRBD1 is a possible D gene (6 bases). Germline V gene data show CDR1 as SGHTA and CDR2 as FQGNSA. The CDR3 spans 18 residues. Trimming pared 2 bases from V and 5 bases from J, leaving 22 bases between.

This chain joins TRBV5-4 and TRBJ2-3; 10 bases are a match to TRBD2. The junction had 9 bases not matched to a gene; V was cut back by 4 bases and J by 1 base. CDR1 is SGHNT and CDR2 is YYREEE in the germline V gene (reference sequence). This CDR3 contains 17 residues. CDR3 sequence: CASSPRTSGSRTDTQYF. Here the CDR3 DNA reads TGTGCCAGCAGCCCTAGGACTAGCGGCTCACGCACAGATACGCAGTATTTT.

This clonotype has only a few counts. Here the CDR3 DNA reads TGTGCCAGCAGTGAATGGTTGGGGGGGAGGACCGGGGAGCTGTTTTTT. This encodes CASSEWLGGRTGELFF. The rearrangement joins TRBV6-1 to TRBJ2-2; the match to TRBD2 covers 7 bases. V trimming: 2 bases; J trimming: 5 bases; junction bases outside the gene matches: 8. The CDR3 is 16 amino acids. Germline values: CDR1 MNHNS, CDR2 SASEGT.

The chain has TRBV30 and TRBJ2-6; 8 bases line up with TRBD2. Germline V gene sequence: CDR1 GTSNPN, CDR2 SVGIG (reference sequence). V shed 5 bases and J 2 bases; nucleotides not matched to a gene: 5. The CDR3 runs to 15 residues. This chain's CDR3 is CAWGRGGPGANVLTF. The CDR3 DNA reads TGTGCCTGGGGACGGGGGGGCCCTGGGGCCAACGTCCTGACTTTC.

V is TRBV20-1 and J is TRBJ2-1; 10 bases match TRBD2. The trim removed 8 bases at V and 6 bases at J, leaving 7 bases unmatched. Per the germline V gene, CDR1 is DFQATT and CDR2 is SNEGSKA (reference sequence). The CDR3 consists of 13 residues. CDR3 amino acids: CSTERGGFNEQFF. The CDR3 region has the DNA TGCAGTACTGAGCGGGGGGGCTTCAATGAGCAGTTCTTC.